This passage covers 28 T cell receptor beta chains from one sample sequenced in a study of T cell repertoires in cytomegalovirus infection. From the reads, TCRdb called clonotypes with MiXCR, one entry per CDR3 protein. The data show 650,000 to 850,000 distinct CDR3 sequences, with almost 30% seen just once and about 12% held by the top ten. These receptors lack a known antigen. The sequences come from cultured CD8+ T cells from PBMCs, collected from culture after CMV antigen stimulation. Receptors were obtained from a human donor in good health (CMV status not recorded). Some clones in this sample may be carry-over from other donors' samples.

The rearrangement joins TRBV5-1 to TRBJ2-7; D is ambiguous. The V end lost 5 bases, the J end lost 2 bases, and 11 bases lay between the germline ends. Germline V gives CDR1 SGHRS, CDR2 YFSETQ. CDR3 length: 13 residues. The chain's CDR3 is CASRIAAAYEQYF. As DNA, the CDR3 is TGCGCCAGCAGGATCGCAGCCGCCTACGAGCAGTACTTC.

CDR3 protein: CASSLKEEPQETQYF. In DNA, the CDR3 is TGTGCCAGCAGCTTGAAGGAGGAACCGCAAGAGACCCAGTACTTC. J is TRBJ2-5 and V is TRBV7-9; D is perhaps TRBD2 (5 bases). With 3 bases removed from V and 2 bases from J, the gap between germline ends came to 13 bases. In germline, CDR1 is SEHNR, CDR2 FQNEAQ (reference sequence). CDR3 length: 15 residues.

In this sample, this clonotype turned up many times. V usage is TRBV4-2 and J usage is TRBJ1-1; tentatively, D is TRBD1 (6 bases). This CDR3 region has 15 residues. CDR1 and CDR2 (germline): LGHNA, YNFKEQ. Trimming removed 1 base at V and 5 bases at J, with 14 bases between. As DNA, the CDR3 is TGTGCCAGCAGCCAAGGGGGGCGGGGGGAGACTGAAGCTTTCTTT. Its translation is CASSQGGRGETEAFF.

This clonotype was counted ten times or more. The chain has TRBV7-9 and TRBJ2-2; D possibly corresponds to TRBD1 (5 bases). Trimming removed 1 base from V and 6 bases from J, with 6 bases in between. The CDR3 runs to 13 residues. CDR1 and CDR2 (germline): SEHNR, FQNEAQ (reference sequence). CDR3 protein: CASSLEGPGELFF. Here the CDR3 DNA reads TGTGCCAGCAGCTTAGAGGGGCCCGGGGAGCTGTTTTTT.

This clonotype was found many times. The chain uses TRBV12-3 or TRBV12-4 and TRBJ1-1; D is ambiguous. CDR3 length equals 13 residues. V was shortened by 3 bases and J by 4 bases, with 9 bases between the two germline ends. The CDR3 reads CASSLGVITEAFF. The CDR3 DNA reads TGTGCCAGCAGTTTGGGAGTCATCACTGAAGCTTTCTTT.

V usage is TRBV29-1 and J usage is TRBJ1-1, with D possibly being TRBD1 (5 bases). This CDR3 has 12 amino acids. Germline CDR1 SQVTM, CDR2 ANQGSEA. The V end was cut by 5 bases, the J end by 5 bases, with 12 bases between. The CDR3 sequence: CSVPSGVTEAFF. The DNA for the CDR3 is TGCAGCGTTCCATCGGGGGTTACTGAAGCTTTCTTT.

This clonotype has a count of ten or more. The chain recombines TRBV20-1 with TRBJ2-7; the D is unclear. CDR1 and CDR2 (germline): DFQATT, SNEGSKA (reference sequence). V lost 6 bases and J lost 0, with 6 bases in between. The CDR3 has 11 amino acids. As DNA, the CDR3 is TGCAGTGCCTCCGTCTCCTACGAGCAGTACTTC. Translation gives CSASVSYEQYF.

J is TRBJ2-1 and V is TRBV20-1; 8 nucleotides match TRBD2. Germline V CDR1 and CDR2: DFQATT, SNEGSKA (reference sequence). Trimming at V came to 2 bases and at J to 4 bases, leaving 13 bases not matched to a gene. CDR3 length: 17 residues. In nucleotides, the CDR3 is TGCAGTGCTAGACCCCTCCTAATAGCGGGGATATACAATGAGCAGTTCTTC. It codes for CSARPLLIAGIYNEQFF.

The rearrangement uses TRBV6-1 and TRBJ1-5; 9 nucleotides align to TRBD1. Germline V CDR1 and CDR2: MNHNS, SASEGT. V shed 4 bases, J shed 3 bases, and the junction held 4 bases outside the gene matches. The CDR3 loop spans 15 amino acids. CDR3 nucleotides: TGTGCCAGCAGTGGGACAGGGGCCATCAATCAGCCCCAGCATTTT. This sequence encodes CASSGTGAINQPQHF.

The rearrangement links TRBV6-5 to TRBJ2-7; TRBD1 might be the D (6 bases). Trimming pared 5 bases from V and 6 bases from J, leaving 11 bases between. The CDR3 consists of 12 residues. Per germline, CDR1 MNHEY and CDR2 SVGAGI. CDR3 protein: CASSTGYGEQYF. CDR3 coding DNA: TGTGCCAGCAGTACAGGGTACGGCGAGCAGTACTTC.

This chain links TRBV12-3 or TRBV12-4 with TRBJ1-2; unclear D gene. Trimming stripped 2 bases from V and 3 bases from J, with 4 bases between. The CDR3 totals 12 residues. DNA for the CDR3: TGTGCCAGCAGTTTATCGGACTATGGCTACACCTTC. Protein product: CASSLSDYGYTF.

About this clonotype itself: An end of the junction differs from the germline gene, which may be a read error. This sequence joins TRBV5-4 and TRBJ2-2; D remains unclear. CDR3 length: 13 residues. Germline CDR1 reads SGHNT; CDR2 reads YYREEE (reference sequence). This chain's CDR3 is CANSLGRVGELFF. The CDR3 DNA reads TGTGCCAACAGCTTGGGTAGGGTCGGGGAGCTGTTTTTT. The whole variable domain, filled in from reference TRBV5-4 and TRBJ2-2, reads ETGVTQSPTHLIKTRGQQVTLRCSSQSGHNTVSWYQQALGQGPQFIFQYYREEENGRGNFPPRFSGLQFPNYSSELNVNALELDDSALYLCANSLGRVGELFFGEGSRLTVL.

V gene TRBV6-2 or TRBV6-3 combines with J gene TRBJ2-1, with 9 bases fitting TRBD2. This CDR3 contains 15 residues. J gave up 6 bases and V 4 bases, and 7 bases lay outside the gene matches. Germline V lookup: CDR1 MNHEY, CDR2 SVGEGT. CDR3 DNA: TGTGCCAGCAGTTCTGAGCGGGGGGTCTTCAATGAGCAGTTCTTC. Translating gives CASSSERGVFNEQFF.

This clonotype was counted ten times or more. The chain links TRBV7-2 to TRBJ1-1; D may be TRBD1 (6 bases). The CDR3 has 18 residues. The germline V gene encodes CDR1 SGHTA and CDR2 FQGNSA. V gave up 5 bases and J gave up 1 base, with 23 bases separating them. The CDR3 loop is CASSRLDQGQRKNTEAFF. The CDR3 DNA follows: TGTGCCAGCAGCCGCTTAGACCAGGGGCAGCGGAAGAACACTGAAGCTTTCTTT.

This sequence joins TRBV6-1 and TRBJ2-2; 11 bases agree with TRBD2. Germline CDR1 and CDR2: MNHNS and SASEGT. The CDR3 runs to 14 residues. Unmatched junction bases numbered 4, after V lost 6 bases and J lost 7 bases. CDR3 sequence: CASRSGTSGGELFF. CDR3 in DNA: TGTGCCAGCAGATCCGGGACTAGCGGCGGGGAGCTGTTTTTT.

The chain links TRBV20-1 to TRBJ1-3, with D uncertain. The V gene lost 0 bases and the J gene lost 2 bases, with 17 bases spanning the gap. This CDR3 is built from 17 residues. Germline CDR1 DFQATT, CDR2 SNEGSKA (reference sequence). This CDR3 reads CSARDKARDEAGNTIYF. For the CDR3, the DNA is TGCAGTGCTAGAGATAAGGCCAGAGACGAAGCTGGAAACACCATATATTTT.

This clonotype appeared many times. The CDR3 region is CASSHIPEDTGELFF. CDR3 nucleotide sequence: TGTGCCAGCAGCCATATCCCAGAGGACACCGGGGAGCTGTTTTTT. The chain employs TRBV7-6 and TRBJ2-2; no definite D call. Germline-derived CDR1 and CDR2 are SGHVS and FNYEAQ. Between the trimmed V and J ends, which lost 5 bases and 3 bases, there was a span of 13 bases. This CDR3 has 15 amino acids.

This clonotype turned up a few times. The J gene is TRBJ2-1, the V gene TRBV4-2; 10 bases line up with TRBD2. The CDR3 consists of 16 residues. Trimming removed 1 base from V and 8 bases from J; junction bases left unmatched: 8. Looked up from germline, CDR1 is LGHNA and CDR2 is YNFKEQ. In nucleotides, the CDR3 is TGTGCCAGCAGCCAAGCTTCACAGCGGGGGGGCTATGAGCAGTTCTTC. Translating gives CASSQASQRGGYEQFF.

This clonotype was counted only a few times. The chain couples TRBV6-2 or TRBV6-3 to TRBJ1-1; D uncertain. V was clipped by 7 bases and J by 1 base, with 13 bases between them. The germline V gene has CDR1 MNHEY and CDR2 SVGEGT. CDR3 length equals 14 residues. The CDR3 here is CASTEGPPNTEAFF. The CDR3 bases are TGTGCCAGCACCGAAGGCCCTCCGAACACTGAAGCTTTCTTT.

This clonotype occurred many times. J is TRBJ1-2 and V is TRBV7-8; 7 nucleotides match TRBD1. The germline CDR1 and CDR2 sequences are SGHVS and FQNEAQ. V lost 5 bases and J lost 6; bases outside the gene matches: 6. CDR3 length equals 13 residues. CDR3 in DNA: TGTGCCAGCAGCGGAGGGGGCTCCAATGGCTACACCTTC. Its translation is CASSGGGSNGYTF.

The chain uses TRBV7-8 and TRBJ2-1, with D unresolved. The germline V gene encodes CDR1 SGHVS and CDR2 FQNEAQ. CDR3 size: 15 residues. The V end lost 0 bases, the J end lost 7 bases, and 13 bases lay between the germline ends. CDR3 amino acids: CASSLAEYGKNEQFF. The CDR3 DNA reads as TGTGCCAGCAGCTTAGCTGAATATGGCAAGAATGAGCAGTTCTTC.

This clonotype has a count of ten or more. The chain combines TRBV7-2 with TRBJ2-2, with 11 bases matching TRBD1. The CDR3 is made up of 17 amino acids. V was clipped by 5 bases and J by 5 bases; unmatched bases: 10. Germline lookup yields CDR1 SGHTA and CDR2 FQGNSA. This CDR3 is CASSLRDRGARTGELFF. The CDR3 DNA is TGTGCCAGCAGCCTACGGGACAGGGGGGCCCGGACCGGGGAGCTGTTTTTT.

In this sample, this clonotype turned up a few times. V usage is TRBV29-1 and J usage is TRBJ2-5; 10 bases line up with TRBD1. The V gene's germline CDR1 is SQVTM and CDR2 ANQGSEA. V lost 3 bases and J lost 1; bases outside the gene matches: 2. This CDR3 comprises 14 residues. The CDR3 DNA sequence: TGCAGCGTTGAGGGACAGGGGAGCCAAGAGACCCAGTACTTC. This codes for CSVEGQGSQETQYF. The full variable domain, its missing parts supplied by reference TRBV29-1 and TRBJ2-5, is SAVISQKPSRDICQRGTSLTIQCQVDSQVTMMFWYRQQPGQSLTLIATANQGSEATYESGFVIDKFPISRPNLTFSTLTVSNMSPEDSSIYLCSVEGQGSQETQYFGPGTRLLVL.

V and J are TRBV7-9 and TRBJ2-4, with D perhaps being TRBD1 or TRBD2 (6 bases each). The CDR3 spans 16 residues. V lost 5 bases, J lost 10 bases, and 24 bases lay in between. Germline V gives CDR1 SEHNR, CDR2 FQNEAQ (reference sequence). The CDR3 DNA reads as TGTGCCAGCAGCCCCCTTGGGGGCAGGGGACTTTGGATTCAGTACTTC. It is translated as CASSPLGGRGLWIQYF.

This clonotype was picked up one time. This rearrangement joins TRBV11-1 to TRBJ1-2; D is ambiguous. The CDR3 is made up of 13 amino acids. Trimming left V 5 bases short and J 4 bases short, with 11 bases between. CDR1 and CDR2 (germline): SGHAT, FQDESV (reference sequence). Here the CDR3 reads CASSLGPTYGYTF. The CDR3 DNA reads TGTGCCAGCAGCCTCGGACCCACCTATGGCTACACCTTC.

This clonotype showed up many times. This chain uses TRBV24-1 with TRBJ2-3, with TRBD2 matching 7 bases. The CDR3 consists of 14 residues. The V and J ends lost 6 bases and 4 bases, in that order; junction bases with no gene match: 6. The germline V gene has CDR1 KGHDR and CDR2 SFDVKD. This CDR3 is CATSLGGVADTQYF. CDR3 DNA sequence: TGTGCCACCAGTCTTGGGGGGGTTGCAGATACGCAGTATTTT.

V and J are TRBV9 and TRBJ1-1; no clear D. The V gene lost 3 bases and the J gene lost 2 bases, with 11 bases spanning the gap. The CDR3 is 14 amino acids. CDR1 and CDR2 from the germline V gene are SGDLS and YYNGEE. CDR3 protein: CASSARRSNTEAFF. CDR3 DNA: TGTGCCAGCAGCGCTCGGAGATCCAACACTGAAGCTTTCTTT.

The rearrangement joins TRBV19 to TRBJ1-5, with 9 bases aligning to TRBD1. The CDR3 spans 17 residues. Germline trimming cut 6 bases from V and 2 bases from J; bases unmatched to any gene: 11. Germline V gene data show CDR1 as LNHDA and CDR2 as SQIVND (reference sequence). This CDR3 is CASSPERTGAGNQPQHF. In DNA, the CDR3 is TGTGCCAGTAGCCCTGAAAGGACAGGGGCGGGCAATCAGCCCCAGCATTTT.